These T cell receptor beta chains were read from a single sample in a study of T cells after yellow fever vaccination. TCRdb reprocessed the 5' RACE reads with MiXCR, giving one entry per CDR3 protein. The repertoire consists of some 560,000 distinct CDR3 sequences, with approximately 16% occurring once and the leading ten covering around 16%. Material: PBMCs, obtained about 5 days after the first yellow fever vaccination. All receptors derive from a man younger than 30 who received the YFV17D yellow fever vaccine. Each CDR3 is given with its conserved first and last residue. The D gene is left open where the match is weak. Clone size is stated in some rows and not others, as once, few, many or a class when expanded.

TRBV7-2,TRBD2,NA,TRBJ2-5,CASSSLAGGKHQETQYF,TGTGCCAGCAGCTCGCTAGCGGGGGGAAAACACCAAGAGACCCAGTACTTC
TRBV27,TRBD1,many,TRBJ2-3,CASSTPTGRPNTDTQYF,TGTGCCAGCAGCACCCCGACAGGGCGCCCTAACACAGATACGCAGTATTTT
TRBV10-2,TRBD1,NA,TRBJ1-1,CACRGGDRGVAFF,TGCGCCTGCCGTGGCGGGGACAGGGGGGTAGCTTTCTTT
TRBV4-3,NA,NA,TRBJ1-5,CASSQDNSVRQPQHF,TGCGCCAGCAGCCAAGATAACAGCGTGCGTCAGCCCCAGCATTTT
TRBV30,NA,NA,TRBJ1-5,CAWSDVVIGQPQHF,TGTGCCTGGAGCGACGTGGTTATTGGACAGCCCCAGCATTTT
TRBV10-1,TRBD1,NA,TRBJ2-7,CASSSDRDREDLYEQYF,TGCGCCAGCAGTTCCGACCGGGACAGGGAGGATCTCTACGAGCAGTACTTC
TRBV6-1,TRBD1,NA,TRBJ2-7,CASTIGTGIAYEQYF,TGTGCCAGCACCATCGGGACAGGGATAGCCTACGAGCAGTACTTC
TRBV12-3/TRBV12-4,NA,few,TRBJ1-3,CASSRDLQNTIYF,TGTGCCAGCAGTCGGGACCTCCAAAACACCATATATTTT
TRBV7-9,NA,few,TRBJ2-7,CASSLQDTVTDEQYF,TGTGCCAGCAGCTTGCAGGACACCGTGACCGACGAGCAGTACTTC
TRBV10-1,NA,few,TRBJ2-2,CASRGDLAPDGELFF,TGCGCCAGCCGAGGCGACCTAGCGCCGGACGGGGAGCTGTTTTTT
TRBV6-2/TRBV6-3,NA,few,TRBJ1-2,CASSRGKRGGYTF,TGTGCCAGCAGTCGGGGTAAAAGAGGCGGCTACACCTTC
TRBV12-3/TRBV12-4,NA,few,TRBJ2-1,CASSLYKAGRPWEQFF,TGTGCCAGCAGTTTATATAAAGCGGGCCGACCCTGGGAGCAGTTCTTC
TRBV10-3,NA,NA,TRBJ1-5,CAISESSGNQPQHF,TGTGCCATCAGTGAGTCGTCCGGCAATCAGCCCCAGCATTTT
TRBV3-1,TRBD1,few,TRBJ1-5,CASSHRQGPNQPQHF,TGTGCCAGCAGCCACCGACAGGGGCCCAATCAGCCCCAGCATTTT
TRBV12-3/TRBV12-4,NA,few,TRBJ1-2,CASYNTGPYGYTF,TGTGCCAGCTATAACACCGGGCCCTATGGCTACACCTTC
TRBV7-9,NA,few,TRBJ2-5,CASTPPSVETQYF,TGTGCCAGCACCCCCCCCAGCGTTGAGACCCAGTACTTC
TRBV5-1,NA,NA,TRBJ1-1,CASSLALSGTNTEAFF,TGCGCCAGCAGCTTGGCATTATCGGGAACGAACACTGAAGCTTTCTTT
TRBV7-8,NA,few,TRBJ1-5,CASSLPGFQPQHF,TGTGCCAGCAGCTTACCAGGATTTCAGCCCCAGCATTTT
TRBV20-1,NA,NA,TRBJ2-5,CSALEGGQETQYF,TGCAGTGCTCTAGAGGGGGGCCAAGAGACCCAGTACTTC
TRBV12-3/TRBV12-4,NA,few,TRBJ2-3,CASSFVRGPSTDTQYF,TGTGCCAGCAGTTTTGTCCGGGGGCCTAGCACAGATACGCAGTATTTT
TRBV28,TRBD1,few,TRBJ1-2,CASSLGTGTGEDYGYTF,TGTGCCAGCAGTCTCGGCACCGGGACAGGGGAGGACTATGGCTACACCTTC
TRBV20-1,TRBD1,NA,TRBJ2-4,CSAEKGTEAKNIQYF,TGCAGTGCAGAAAAGGGGACAGAAGCCAAAAACATTCAGTACTTC
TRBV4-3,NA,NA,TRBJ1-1,CASSQEARGGTEAFF,TGCGCCAGCAGCCAAGAAGCAAGAGGGGGCACTGAAGCTTTCTTT
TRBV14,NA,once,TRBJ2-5,CASSQGQSGPRWDPSGETQYF,TGTGCCAGCAGCCAAGGTCAATCTGGGCCGCGGTGGGACCCTTCGGGGGAGACCCAGTACTTC
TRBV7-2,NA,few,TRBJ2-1,CASSPRLHQFF,TGTGCCAGCAGTCCAAGACTCCATCAGTTCTTC
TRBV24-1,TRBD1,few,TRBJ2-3,CATSDPRQGANTQYF,TGTGCCACCAGTGATCCTCGACAGGGGGCGAATACGCAGTATTTT
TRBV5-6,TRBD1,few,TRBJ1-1,CASSSTGTGTPNTEAFF,TGTGCCAGCAGCTCGACCGGGACAGGGACCCCGAACACTGAAGCTTTCTTT
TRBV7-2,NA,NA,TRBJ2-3,CASSFPGFPDTQYF,TGTGCCAGCAGCTTCCCAGGGTTCCCAGATACGCAGTATTTT
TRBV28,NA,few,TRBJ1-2,CASSLTLDYGYTF,TGTGCCAGCAGTTTGACACTGGACTATGGCTACACCTTC
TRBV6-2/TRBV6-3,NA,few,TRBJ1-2,CASGVGYGYTF,TGTGCCAGCGGAGTCGGCTATGGCTACACCTTC
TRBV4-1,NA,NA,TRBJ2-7,CASSQVWTDDSYEQYF,TGCGCCAGCAGCCAAGTGTGGACAGACGACTCCTACGAGCAGTACTTC
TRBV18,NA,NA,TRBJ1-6,CASSPGAWSPLHF,TGTGCCAGCTCACCAGGGGCTTGGTCACCCCTCCACTTT
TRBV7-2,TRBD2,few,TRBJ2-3,CASSQIELAGRNTQYF,TGTGCCAGCAGCCAAATTGAACTAGCGGGGAGAAATACGCAGTATTTT
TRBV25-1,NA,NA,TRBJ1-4,CASSQTATNEKLFF,TGTGCCAGCAGCCAGACAGCAACTAATGAAAAACTGTTTTTT
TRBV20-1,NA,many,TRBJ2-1,CSARDAGGQASYNEQFF,TGCAGTGCTAGAGATGCGGGCGGGCAGGCCTCCTACAATGAGCAGTTCTTC
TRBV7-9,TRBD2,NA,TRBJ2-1,CASSNPRTSNEQFF,TGTGCCAGCAGCAATCCCCGGACTAGCAATGAGCAGTTCTTC
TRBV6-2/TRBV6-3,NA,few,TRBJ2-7,CASSPRIEQYF,TGTGCCAGCAGTCCGAGGATCGAGCAGTACTTC
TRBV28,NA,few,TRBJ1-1,CASRAGGAAEAFF,TGTGCCAGCAGGGCCGGAGGGGCGGCTGAAGCTTTCTTT
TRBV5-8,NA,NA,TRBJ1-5,CASSPRVSRGPQHF,TGTGCCAGCAGCCCCCGCGTAAGCCGCGGCCCCCAGCATTTT
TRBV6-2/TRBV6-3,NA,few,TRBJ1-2,CASIPGTGYGYTF,TGTGCCAGCATTCCCGGGACGGGCTATGGCTACACCTTC
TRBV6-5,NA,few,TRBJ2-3,CASISGGSTDTQYF,TGTGCCAGCATTAGTGGGGGGTCAACAGATACGCAGTATTTT
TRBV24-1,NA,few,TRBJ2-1,CATSTERYNEQFF,TGTGCCACCAGTACCGAGAGGTACAATGAGCAGTTCTTC
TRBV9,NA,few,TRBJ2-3,CASSVVQGSDTQYF,TGTGCCAGCAGCGTAGTCCAGGGATCAGATACGCAGTATTTT
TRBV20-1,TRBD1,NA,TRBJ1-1,CSAPAGPGQGQLGAFF,TGCAGTGCCCCCGCAGGACCGGGACAGGGGCAGTTAGGAGCTTTCTTT
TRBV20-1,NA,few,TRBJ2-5,CSASVLRGEETQYF,TGCAGTGCTAGCGTACTAAGGGGGGAAGAGACCCAGTACTTC
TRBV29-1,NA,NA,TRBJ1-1,CSVAGDNTEAFF,TGCAGCGTTGCGGGAGATAACACTGAAGCTTTCTTT
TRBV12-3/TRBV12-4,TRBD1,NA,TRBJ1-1,CASSPQTGYTEAFF,TGTGCCAGCAGTCCCCAGACAGGGTACACTGAAGCTTTCTTT
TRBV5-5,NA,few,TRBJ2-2,CASSFLGANTGELFF,TGTGCCAGCAGCTTTTTAGGGGCGAACACCGGGGAGCTGTTTTTT
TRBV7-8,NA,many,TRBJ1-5,CASSLREVDSNQPQHF,TGTGCCAGCAGCTTAAGGGAGGTGGATAGCAATCAGCCCCAGCATTTT
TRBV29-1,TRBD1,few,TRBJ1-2,CSSRTGPDYGYTF,TGCAGCTCACGGACAGGCCCGGACTATGGCTACACCTTC
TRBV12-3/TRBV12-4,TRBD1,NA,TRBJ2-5,CASTLSGTGLQETQYF,TGTGCCAGCACTTTATCCGGGACAGGGCTTCAAGAGACCCAGTACTTC